This T cell receptor (beta chain) was identified in a study of blood T cell repertoires in COVID-19. Study as a whole: Both acute and convalescent COVID-19 samples were obtained from the United States, Italy and Spain. T cells, B-cell-depleted T cells, or PBMCs provided the cDNA or gDNA that served as material.

Per the authors' pipeline: Reference gene primer amplification gave estimated nucleated cell counts. Sequenced by immunoSEQ multiplex PCR; TCRdb stores in-frame clones only, minus some. V, J and clone size derive from that table, while D and trimming were established from the DNA sequence. The sample shows 80,000 to 100,000 clones, 81% of them seen only once. V lost 1 base to trimming and J lost 2 bases, with 11 bases between them. The CDR3 is made up of 15 amino acids. V gene TRBV23-1 combines with J gene TRBJ1-2; no reliable D call. TRBV23-1 is annotated as an ORF whose role is uncertain. The sequence came from a man between 60 and 75 years old with acute or convalescent COVID-19. Input material: peripheral blood. This chain's CDR3 is CASSQLAGSNYGYTF. Here the CDR3 DNA reads TGCGCCAGCAGTCAATTAGCTGGATCAAACTATGGCTACACCTTC.